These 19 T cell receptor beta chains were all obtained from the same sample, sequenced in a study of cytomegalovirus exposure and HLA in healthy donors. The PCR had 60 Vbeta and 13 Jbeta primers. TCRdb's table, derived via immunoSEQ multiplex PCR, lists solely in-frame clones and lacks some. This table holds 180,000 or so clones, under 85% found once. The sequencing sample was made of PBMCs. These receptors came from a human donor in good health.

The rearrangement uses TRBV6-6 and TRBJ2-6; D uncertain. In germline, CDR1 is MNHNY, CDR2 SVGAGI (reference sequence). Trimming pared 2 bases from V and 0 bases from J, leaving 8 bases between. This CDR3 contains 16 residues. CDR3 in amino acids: CASSYDFYSGANVLTF. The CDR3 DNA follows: TGTGCCAGCAGTTACGACTTTTACTCTGGGGCCAACGTCCTGACTTTC.

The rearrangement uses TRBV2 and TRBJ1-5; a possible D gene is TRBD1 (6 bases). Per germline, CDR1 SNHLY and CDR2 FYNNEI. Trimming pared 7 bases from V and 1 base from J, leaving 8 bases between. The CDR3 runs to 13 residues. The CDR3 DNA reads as TGTGCCAGCACTACAGGGAGCAATCAGCCCCAGCATTTT. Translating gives CASTTGSNQPQHF.

In nucleotides, the CDR3 is TGTGCCAGCAGCTTAGCGGGGAGGAACACCGGGGAGCTGTTTTTT. Translation: CASSLAGRNTGELFF. The rearrangement links TRBV7-8 to TRBJ2-2; a weak D match, TRBD2 (5 bases). In germline, CDR1 is SGHVS, CDR2 FQNEAQ. V was clipped by 0 bases and J by 1 base, with 6 bases between them. The CDR3 runs to 15 residues.

The CDR3 bases are TGTGCCAGCAGCCGGACTGACGGAAACACCATATATTTT. As protein: CASSRTDGNTIYF. V is TRBV6-5 and J is TRBJ1-3; D gene ambiguous. Between the trimmed V and J ends, which lost 6 bases and 4 bases, there was a span of 10 bases. Germline assignment: CDR1 MNHEY and CDR2 SVGAGI. The CDR3 contains 13 residues.

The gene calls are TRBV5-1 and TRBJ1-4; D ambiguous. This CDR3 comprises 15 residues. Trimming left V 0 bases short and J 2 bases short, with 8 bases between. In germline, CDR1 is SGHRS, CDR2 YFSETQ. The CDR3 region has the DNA TGCGCCAGCAGCTTGGCTGGCAATACTAATGAAAAACTGTTTTTT. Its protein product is CASSLAGNTNEKLFF.

CDR3 in DNA: TGTGCCAGCAGCTCGCGGACAGGGTGGGAAGGGACTGAAGCTTTCTTT. Its protein product is CASSSRTGWEGTEAFF. V gene TRBV5-6 combines with J gene TRBJ1-1; 8 bases are a match to TRBD1. Trimming took 3 bases from V and 5 from J; bases not matched to a gene: 12. The CDR3 loop spans 16 amino acids. Germline CDR1 reads SGHDT; CDR2 reads YYEEEE.

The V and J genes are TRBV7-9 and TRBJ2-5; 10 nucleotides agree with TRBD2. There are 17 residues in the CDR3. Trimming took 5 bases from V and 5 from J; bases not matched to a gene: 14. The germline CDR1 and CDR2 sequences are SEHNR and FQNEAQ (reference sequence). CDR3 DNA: TGTGCCAGCAGCCCGGGGCCTAGCGGGGGTGGAGGTGAGACCCAGTACTTC. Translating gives CASSPGPSGGGGETQYF.

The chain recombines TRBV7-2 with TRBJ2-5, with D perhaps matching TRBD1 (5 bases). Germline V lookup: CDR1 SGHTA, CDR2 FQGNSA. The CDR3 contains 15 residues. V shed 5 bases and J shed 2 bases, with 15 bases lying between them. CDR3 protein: CASSRGALPQETQYF. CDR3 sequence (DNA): TGTGCCAGCAGCCGTGGGGCTCTTCCACAAGAGACCCAGTACTTC.

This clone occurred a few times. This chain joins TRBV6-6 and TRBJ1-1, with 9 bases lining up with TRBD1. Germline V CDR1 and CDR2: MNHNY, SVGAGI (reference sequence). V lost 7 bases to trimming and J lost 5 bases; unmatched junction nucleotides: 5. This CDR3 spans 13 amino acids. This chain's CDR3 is CASTPGTGTEAFF. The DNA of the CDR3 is TGTGCCAGCACCCCCGGGACAGGGACTGAAGCTTTCTTT.

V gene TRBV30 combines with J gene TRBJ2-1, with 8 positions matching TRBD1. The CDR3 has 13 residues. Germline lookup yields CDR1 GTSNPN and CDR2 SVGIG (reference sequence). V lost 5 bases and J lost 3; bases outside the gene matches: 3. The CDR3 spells CAWGQGNYNEQFF. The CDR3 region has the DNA TGTGCCTGGGGACAGGGTAACTACAATGAGCAGTTCTTC. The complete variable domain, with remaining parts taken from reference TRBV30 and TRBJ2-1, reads SQTIHQWPATLVQPVGSPLSLECTVEGTSNPNLYWYRQAAGRGLQLLFYSVGIGQISSEVPQNLSASRPQDRQFILSSKKLLLSDSGFYLCAWGQGNYNEQFFGPGTRLTVL.

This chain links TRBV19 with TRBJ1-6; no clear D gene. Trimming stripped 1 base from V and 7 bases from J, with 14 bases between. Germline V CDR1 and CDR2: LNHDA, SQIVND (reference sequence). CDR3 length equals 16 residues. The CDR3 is CASSIGGIPSNSPLHF. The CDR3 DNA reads TGTGCCAGTAGTATAGGAGGAATTCCGTCCAATTCACCCCTCCACTTT.

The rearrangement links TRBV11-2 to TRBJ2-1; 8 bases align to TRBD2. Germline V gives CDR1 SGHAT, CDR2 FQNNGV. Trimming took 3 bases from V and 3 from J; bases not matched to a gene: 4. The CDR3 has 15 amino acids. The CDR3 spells CASSFRAGDYNEQFF. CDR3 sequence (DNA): TGTGCCAGCAGCTTCAGAGCGGGGGACTACAATGAGCAGTTCTTC.

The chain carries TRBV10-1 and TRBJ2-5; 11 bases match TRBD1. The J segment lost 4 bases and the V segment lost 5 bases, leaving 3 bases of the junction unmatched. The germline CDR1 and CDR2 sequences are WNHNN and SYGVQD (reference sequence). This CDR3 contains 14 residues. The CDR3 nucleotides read TGCGCCAGCAGTAGGGGACAGGGGGGAGAGACCCAGTACTTC. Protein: CASSRGQGGETQYF.

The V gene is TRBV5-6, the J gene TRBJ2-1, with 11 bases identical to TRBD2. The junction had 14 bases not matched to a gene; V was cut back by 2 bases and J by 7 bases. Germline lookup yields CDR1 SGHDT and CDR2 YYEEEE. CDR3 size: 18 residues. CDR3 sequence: CASSFGALLAGGNNEQFF. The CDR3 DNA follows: TGTGCCAGCAGCTTTGGGGCTCTTTTAGCGGGGGGGAATAATGAGCAGTTCTTC.

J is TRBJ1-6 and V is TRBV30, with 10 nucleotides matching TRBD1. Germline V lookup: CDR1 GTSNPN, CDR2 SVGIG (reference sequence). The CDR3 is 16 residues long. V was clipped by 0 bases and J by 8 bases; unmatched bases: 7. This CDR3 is CAWSVRDRGRDSPLHF. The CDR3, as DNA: TGTGCCTGGAGTGTCCGGGACAGGGGAAGGGATTCACCCCTCCACTTT. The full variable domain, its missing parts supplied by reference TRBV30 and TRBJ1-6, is SQTIHQWPATLVQPVGSPLSLECTVEGTSNPNLYWYRQAAGRGLQLLFYSVGIGQISSEVPQNLSASRPQDRQFILSSKKLLLSDSGFYLCAWSVRDRGRDSPLHFGNGTRLTVT.

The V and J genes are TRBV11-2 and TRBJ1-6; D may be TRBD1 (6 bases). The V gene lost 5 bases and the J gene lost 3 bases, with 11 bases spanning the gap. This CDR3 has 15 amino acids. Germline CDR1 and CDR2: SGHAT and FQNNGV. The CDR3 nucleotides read TGTGCCAGCAGCCATGGACAGCTCTATAATTCACCCCTCCACTTT. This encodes CASSHGQLYNSPLHF. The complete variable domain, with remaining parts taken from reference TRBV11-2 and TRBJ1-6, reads EAGVAQSPRYKIIEKRQSVAFWCNPISGHATLYWYQQILGQGPKLLIQFQNNGVVDDSQLPKDRFSAERLKGVDSTLKIQPAKLEDSAVYLCASSHGQLYNSPLHFGNGTRLTVT.

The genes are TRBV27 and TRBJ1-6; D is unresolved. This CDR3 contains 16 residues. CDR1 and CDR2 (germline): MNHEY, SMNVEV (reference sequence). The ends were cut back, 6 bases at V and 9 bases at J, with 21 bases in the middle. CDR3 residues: CASRWAASAEGSPLHF. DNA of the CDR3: TGTGCCAGCAGGTGGGCAGCAAGTGCGGAGGGTTCACCCCTCCACTTT.

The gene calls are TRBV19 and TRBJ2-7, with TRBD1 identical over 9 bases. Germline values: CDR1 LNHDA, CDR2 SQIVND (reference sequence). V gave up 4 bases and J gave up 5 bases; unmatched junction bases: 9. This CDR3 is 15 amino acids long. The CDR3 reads CASSKPGTGLNEQYF. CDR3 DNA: TGTGCCAGTAGTAAGCCCGGGACAGGGCTCAACGAGCAGTACTTC.

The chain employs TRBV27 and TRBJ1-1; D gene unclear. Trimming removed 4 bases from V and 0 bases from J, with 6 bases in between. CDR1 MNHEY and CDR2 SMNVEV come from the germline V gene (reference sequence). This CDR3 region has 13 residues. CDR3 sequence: CASSSNLNTEAFF. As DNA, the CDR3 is TGTGCCAGCAGTTCCAATTTGAACACTGAAGCTTTCTTT.